This T cell receptor beta chain is from a study of blood T cell repertoires in COVID-19. Study background: T cells, B-cell-depleted T cells, or PBMCs provided the cDNA or gDNA that served as material.

Generated by immunoSEQ multiplex PCR, the TCRdb table keeps only in-frame clones and is missing some. This table holds about 190,000 clones, about 87% found once. This CDR3 spans 15 amino acids. Trimming took 7 bases from V and 2 from J, leaving 16 bases between them. Germline V gene lookup returns CDR1 LGHNA and CDR2 YNFKEQ. The receptor's source is a woman aged 25 to 39 with acute or convalescent COVID-19. Sequenced sample: peripheral blood. V gene TRBV4-2 combines with J gene TRBJ2-3, with D perhaps TRBD1 (6 bases). The CDR3 sequence is CASNPGVGLTDTQYF. The CDR3 nucleotides read TGTGCCAGCAACCCAGGGGTAGGGCTCACAGATACGCAGTATTTT.